The 17 T cell receptor beta chains below all came from one sample that was sequenced in a study of identical twins. TCRdb reanalysed the 5' RACE reads using MiXCR and keeps one entry per CDR3 protein. The sample has about 530,000 distinct CDR3 sequences; 20% to 25% are singletons. These same records also appear under a second study, on yellow fever vaccine responses in identical twins.

The material sequenced was CD4+ T cells sorted from blood. These receptors were collected from a woman aged 18-29 years in good health.

This clonotype has just a few counts. The rearrangement joins TRBV12-3 or TRBV12-4 to TRBJ1-2, with a tentative D call TRBD1 (5 bases). V was cut by 2 bases and J by 6 bases, with 10 bases left in between. This CDR3 spans 13 amino acids. CDR3 residues: CASSLRGVDGYTF. The CDR3 coding sequence is TGTGCCAGCAGTTTACGAGGGGTAGATGGCTACACCTTC.

V usage is TRBV3-1 and J usage is TRBJ1-2, with TRBD1 matching 10 bases. CDR3 size: 15 residues. Germline CDR1 reads LGHDT; CDR2 reads YNNKEL (reference sequence). Unmatched junction bases numbered 4, after V lost 2 bases and J lost 4 bases. The CDR3 sequence is CASSQTDRGTYGYTF. CDR3 coding DNA: TGTGCCAGCAGCCAAACGGACAGGGGGACCTATGGCTACACCTTC.

This clonotype was counted between two and nine times. The chain couples TRBV5-1 to TRBJ2-1; 8 nucleotides match TRBD2. Germline-derived CDR1 and CDR2 are SGHRS and YFSETQ. The CDR3 totals 15 residues. The V segment lost 5 bases and the J segment 0 bases; nucleotides outside the gene matches: 4. In nucleotides, the CDR3 is TGCGCCAGCAGTAATAGCGGGACCTCCTACAATGAGCAGTTCTTC. Translation: CASSNSGTSYNEQFF.

The CDR3 sequence: CASSQEGTSLSEAFF. The CDR3 DNA follows: TGTGCCAGCAGCCAAGAAGGCACCTCGTTATCTGAAGCTTTCTTT. The chain recombines TRBV3-1 with TRBJ1-1, with D hard to call. V shed 0 bases and J shed 6 bases, with 14 bases lying between them. Germline CDR1 reads LGHDT; CDR2 reads YNNKEL (reference sequence). The length of the CDR3 is 15 residues.

This sequence joins TRBV6-2 or TRBV6-3 and TRBJ1-5; TRBD1 is a possible D gene (5 bases). V was trimmed by 2 bases and J by 4 bases, leaving 15 bases between them. The germline V gene has CDR1 MNHEY and CDR2 SVGEGT. The CDR3 runs 16 residues. The CDR3 DNA is TGTGCCAGCAGTTACCCCGGGACGGGGATAAATCAGCCCCAGCATTTT. This translates into CASSYPGTGINQPQHF.

This rearrangement joins TRBV18 to TRBJ2-7; D unclear. Trimming removed 2 bases from V and 1 base from J, with 6 bases in between. The length of the CDR3 is 13 residues. Germline values: CDR1 KGHSH, CDR2 LQKENI. Here the CDR3 DNA reads TGTGCCAGCTCACCATTAATTTCCTACGAGCAGTACTTC. It specifies CASSPLISYEQYF.

The sample holds a few counts of this clonotype. The chain joins TRBV20-1 to TRBJ2-2; D perhaps matches TRBD2 (6 bases). Trimming left V 6 bases short and J 8 bases short, with 19 bases between. Germline loops: CDR1 DFQATT, CDR2 SNEGSKA (reference sequence). The CDR3 totals 14 residues. CDR3 sequence (DNA): TGCAGTGCAGCCGGGACTCTCCGATATGGGGAGCTGTTTTTT. Protein sequence: CSAAGTLRYGELFF.

The chain has TRBV11-2 and TRBJ1-6; 10 positions match TRBD1. Germline lookup yields CDR1 SGHAT and CDR2 FQNNGV. The CDR3 is 16 amino acids. The J segment lost 8 bases and the V segment lost 6 bases, leaving 10 bases of the junction unmatched. The CDR3 reads CASRMPGQGKDSPLHF. The DNA of the CDR3 is TGTGCCAGCAGAATGCCGGGACAGGGGAAGGATTCACCCCTCCACTTT.

Only a few counts were recorded for this clonotype. V is TRBV28 and J is TRBJ2-2; D tentatively fits TRBD1 or TRBD2 (5 bases each). This CDR3 is 18 amino acids long. Trimming left V 5 bases short and J 0 bases short, with 19 bases between. Germline loops: CDR1 MDHEN, CDR2 SYDVKM. For the CDR3, the DNA is TGTGCCAGCAGTGCAGGGTTAGGCGGGTTCGCGAACACCGGGGAGCTGTTTTTT. Encoded protein: CASSAGLGGFANTGELFF.

This clonotype came up a few times. The J gene is TRBJ2-7, the V gene TRBV5-5; D ambiguous. CDR1 and CDR2 (germline): SGHKS, YYEKEE (reference sequence). Trimming left V 4 bases short and J 4 bases short, with 12 bases between. This CDR3 region has 13 residues. This CDR3 is CASSLDTEYEQYF. The CDR3 bases are TGTGCCAGCAGCCTCGACACCGAATACGAGCAGTACTTC.

This clonotype was observed a single time. The chain is built from TRBV4-1 and TRBJ1-1; possible D gene TRBD1, 6 bases. V gave up 4 bases and J gave up 0 bases, with 24 bases separating them. In germline, CDR1 is MGHRA, CDR2 YSYEKL. There are 19 residues in the CDR3. This CDR3 is CASSLPRQTGTLMNTEAFF. The CDR3 nucleotides read TGCGCCAGCAGCCTCCCACGACAAACCGGGACACTGATGAACACTGAAGCTTTCTTT.

This clonotype has just a few counts. V is TRBV12-3 or TRBV12-4 and J is TRBJ2-1; weak D call: TRBD2 (6 bases). The length of the CDR3 is 15 residues. Trimming cost V 6 bases and J 10 bases, with 22 bases left between them. The CDR3 loop reads CASSPPGLVSGEQFF. CDR3 DNA sequence: TGTGCCAGCAGCCCCCCTGGGCTAGTAAGCGGGGAGCAGTTCTTC.

The rearrangement links TRBV7-9 to TRBJ2-1; D is possibly TRBD2 (7 bases). Germline V gene lookup returns CDR1 SEHNR and CDR2 FQNEAQ (reference sequence). The CDR3 is 15 residues long. Trimming stripped 5 bases from V and 10 bases from J, with 21 bases between. The CDR3 nucleotides are TGTGCCAGCAGCCTGGGGAGCGGGACACAGGCCGAGCAGTTCTTC. Encoded protein: CASSLGSGTQAEQFF.

The chain's CDR3 is CATRAGGYNEQFF. CDR3 sequence (DNA): TGTGCCACCCGGGCGGGGGGCTACAATGAGCAGTTCTTC. This chain uses TRBV24-1 with TRBJ2-1; TRBD2 agrees at 8 bases. The germline V gene has CDR1 KGHDR and CDR2 SFDVKD. This CDR3 region has 13 residues. V dropped 9 bases and J dropped 3; count of bases not matched to a gene: 3.

This chain uses TRBV3-1 with TRBJ2-1; D is perhaps TRBD2 (6 bases). V was cut by 3 bases and J by 9 bases, with 12 bases left in between. Germline lookup yields CDR1 LGHDT and CDR2 YNNKEL (reference sequence). This CDR3 has 13 residues. The CDR3 here is CASSQELALEQFF. CDR3 coding DNA: TGTGCCAGCAGCCAGGAACTAGCTCTTGAGCAGTTCTTC.

The V and J genes are TRBV20-1 and TRBJ2-3, with 11 bases aligning to TRBD2. V dropped 5 bases and J dropped 3; count of bases not matched to a gene: 7. Looked up from germline, CDR1 is DFQATT and CDR2 is SNEGSKA (reference sequence). This CDR3 comprises 15 residues. The CDR3 reads CSAGPTSGKTDTQYF. The CDR3 nucleotides read TGCAGTGCTGGTCCGACTAGCGGGAAGACAGATACGCAGTATTTT.

This clonotype came up a few times. V usage is TRBV12-3 or TRBV12-4 and J usage is TRBJ2-1, with unresolved D. Deletions cut 2 bases from V and 8 bases from J, with 10 bases between. The CDR3 runs 13 residues. The CDR3 here is CASSLLRSDEQFF. The CDR3 DNA reads as TGTGCCAGCAGTTTACTCAGGAGTGATGAGCAGTTCTTC.